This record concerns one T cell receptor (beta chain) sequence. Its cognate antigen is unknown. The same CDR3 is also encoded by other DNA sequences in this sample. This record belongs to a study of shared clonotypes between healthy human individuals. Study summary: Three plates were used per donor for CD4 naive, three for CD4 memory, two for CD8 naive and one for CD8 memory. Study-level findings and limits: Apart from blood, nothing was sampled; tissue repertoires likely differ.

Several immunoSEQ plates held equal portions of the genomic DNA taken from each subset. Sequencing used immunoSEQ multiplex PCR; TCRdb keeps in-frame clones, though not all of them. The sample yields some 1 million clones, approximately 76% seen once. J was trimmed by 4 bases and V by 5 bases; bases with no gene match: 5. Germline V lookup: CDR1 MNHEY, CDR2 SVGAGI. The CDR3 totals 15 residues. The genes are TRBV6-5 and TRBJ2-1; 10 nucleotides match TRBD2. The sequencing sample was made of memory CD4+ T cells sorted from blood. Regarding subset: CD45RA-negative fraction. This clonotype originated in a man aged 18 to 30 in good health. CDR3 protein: CASSRTSGGYNEQFF. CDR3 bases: TGTGCCAGCAGTCGGACTAGCGGAGGATACAATGAGCAGTTCTTC.